This T cell receptor beta chain was documented in a study of tumor and adjacent non-tumor tissue in lung cancer. Study background: Patients were aged roughly 30 to 76, about ten men and a handful of women, stage I to III. Study-level results: TCR diversity was significantly greater in tumor than normal lung tissue.

The CDR3 is 11 amino acids. Germline loops: CDR1 MNHEY, CDR2 SVGEGT. Three rounds of nested PCR, following a modified ARM-PCR protocol, produced the TCRbeta library. MiXCR, applied by TCRdb to the multiplex PCR reads, yields one record per CDR3 protein. In the table there are about 200,000 distinct CDR3 sequences, roughly 70% of which are singletons. A remark on this clonotype: Its target is unknown. At one of its ends the junction is not consistent with the germline gene, which may arise from a read error.

RNA was extracted from bulk tissue without any cell sorting. This chain joins TRBV6-2 or TRBV6-3 and TRBJ2-1; D is uncertain. The material sequenced was lung tumor tissue. The clonotype originates from a man aged 55 to 70 with non-small cell lung cancer. CDR3 sequence: CASSSKHEQLF. The DNA for the CDR3 is TGTGCCAGCAGCTCCAAGCATGAGCAGTTATTC.